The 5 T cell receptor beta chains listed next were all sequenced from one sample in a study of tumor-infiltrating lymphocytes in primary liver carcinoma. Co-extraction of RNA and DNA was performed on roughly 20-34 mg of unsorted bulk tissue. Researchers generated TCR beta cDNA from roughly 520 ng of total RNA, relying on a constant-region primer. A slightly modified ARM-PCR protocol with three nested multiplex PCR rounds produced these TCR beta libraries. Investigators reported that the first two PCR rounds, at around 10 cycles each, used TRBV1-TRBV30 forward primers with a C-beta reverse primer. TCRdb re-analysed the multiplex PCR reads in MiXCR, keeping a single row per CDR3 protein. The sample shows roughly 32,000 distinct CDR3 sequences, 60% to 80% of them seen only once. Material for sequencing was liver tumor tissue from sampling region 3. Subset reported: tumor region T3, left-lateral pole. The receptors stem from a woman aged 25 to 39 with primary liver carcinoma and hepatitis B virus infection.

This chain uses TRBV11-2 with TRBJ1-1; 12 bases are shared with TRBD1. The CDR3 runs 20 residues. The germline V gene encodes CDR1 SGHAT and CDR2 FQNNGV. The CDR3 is CVNSARDRGRKRSSNTEAFF. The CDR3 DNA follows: TGTGTCAACAGCGCTCGGGACAGGGGGCGCAAGAGGTCGAGTAACACTGAAGCTTTCTTT.

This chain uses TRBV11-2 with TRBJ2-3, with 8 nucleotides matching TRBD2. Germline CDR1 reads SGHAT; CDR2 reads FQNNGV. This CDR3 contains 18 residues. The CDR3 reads CDSSLTGLVGGPTYTQYF. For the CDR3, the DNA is TGTGATAGCAGCTTAACGGGACTAGTGGGAGGGCCGACATATACGCAGTATTTT.

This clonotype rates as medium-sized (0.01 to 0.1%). The CDR3 DNA sequence: TGTGCCAGCAGCCAACTTAGTCACTACGAGCAGTACTTC. It translates to CASSQLSHYEQYF. The J gene is TRBJ2-7, the V gene TRBV4-2; D uncertain. The CDR3 loop spans 13 amino acids. From germline, CDR1 is LGHNA and CDR2 YNFKEQ. V lost 2 bases, J lost 3 bases, and 8 bases lay in between.

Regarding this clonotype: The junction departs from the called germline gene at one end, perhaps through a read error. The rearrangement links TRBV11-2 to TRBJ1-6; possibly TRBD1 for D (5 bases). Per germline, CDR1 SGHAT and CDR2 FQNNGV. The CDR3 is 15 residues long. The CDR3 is CANSLDPGTNSPLHF. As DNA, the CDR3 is TGTGCCAACAGCTTAGACCCGGGGACCAATTCACCCCTCCACTTT.

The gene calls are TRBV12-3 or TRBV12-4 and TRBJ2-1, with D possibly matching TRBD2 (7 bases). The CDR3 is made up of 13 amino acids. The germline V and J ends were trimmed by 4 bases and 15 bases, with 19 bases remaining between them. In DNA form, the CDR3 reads TGTGCCAGCAGTTCGGGGGGCCCCAATGAGTGGTTCTTC. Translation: CASSSGGPNEWFF.